This TCR beta chain was identified during a study of T cells in Graves' hyperthyroidism and ophthalmopathy. The CDR3 loop spans 16 amino acids. CDR1 is MNHNY, CDR2 SVGAGI, per germline (reference sequence). Between the trimmed V and J ends, which lost 2 bases and 1 base, there was a span of 12 bases. What was amplified from RNA transcripts were TCR beta CDR3 regions. The HTBI primer set served for first-round RT-PCR of the TCR CDR3. MiXCR, applied by TCRdb to the multiplex PCR reads, yields one record per CDR3 protein. The table lists 130,000 or so distinct CDR3 sequences, roughly a fifth of them singletons.

The gene calls are TRBV6-6 and TRBJ2-1, with D tentatively TRBD2 (6 bases). Sequenced input: blood. The TCR was taken from a woman aged 50 to 60 with Graves' hyperthyroidism that later progressed to Graves' ophthalmopathy. CDR3 DNA: TGTGCCAGCAGTTACCGGGGTAGCGGATCCTACAATGAGCAGTTCTTC. Amino acids: CASSYRGSGSYNEQFF.